A selection of T cell receptor beta chains follows, all from one sample in a study of shared clonotypes between healthy human individuals. Assay used: immunoSEQ multiplex PCR; TCRdb lists only in-frame clones, some missing. Of around 700,000 clones in the sample, 74% are singletons; the top ten hold under 2%. The sample was memory CD4+ T cells sorted from blood. Every receptor here comes from a woman aged 30 to 39 in good health. Each CDR3 is given with its conserved first and last residue. The order of the fields is V gene, clone size, D gene, J gene, CDR3 DNA, CDR3 protein. The D gene is left open where the match is weak. A row's size may be missing; if present it is once, few, many or a size class.

v_call: TRBV19
clone_size: .
d_call: .
j_call: TRBJ2-7
cdr3_nt: TGTGCCAGTAGTATCCTCGTAACAGTCTCCCACGAGCAGTACTTC
cdr3_aa: CASSILVTVSHEQYF

v_call: TRBV4-1
clone_size: .
d_call: TRBD1
j_call: TRBJ2-2
cdr3_nt: TGCGCCAGCAGCCTCGGGACAGGGTCCTTCACCGGGGAGCTGTTTTTT
cdr3_aa: CASSLGTGSFTGELFF

v_call: TRBV5-1
clone_size: few
d_call: .
j_call: TRBJ2-3
cdr3_nt: TGCGCCAGCAGCTTGCATCGGATCACAGATACGCAGTATTTT
cdr3_aa: CASSLHRITDTQYF

v_call: TRBV10-3
clone_size: .
d_call: TRBD2
j_call: TRBJ2-1
cdr3_nt: TGTGCCATCAGTGAGTCGGTAAGACTAGCGGTTGAGCAGTTCTTC
cdr3_aa: CAISESVRLAVEQFF

v_call: TRBV4-1
clone_size: .
d_call: .
j_call: TRBJ1-2
cdr3_nt: TGCGCCAGCAGCCAGAGACTGGACGCGCGCCTCTATGGCTACACCTTC
cdr3_aa: CASSQRLDARLYGYTF

v_call: TRBV6-5
clone_size: .
d_call: .
j_call: TRBJ1-2
cdr3_nt: TGTGCCACTCACCTAGGGGGGGCGCTAAACTATGGCTACACCTTC
cdr3_aa: CATHLGGALNYGYTF

v_call: TRBV28
clone_size: .
d_call: TRBD1
j_call: TRBJ1-4
cdr3_nt: TGTGCCAGCTGGGGGGACAGGGTAACTAATGAAAAACTGTTTTTT
cdr3_aa: CASWGDRVTNEKLFF

v_call: TRBV7-9
clone_size: once
d_call: .
j_call: TRBJ1-4
cdr3_nt: TGTGCCAGCAGTTTCGAGGGACGGTATAATGAAAAACTGTTTTTT
cdr3_aa: CASSFEGRYNEKLFF

v_call: TRBV2
clone_size: .
d_call: .
j_call: TRBJ2-3
cdr3_nt: TGTGCCAGCAGACAGAGCTATAGCACAGATACGCAGTATTTT
cdr3_aa: CASRQSYSTDTQYF

v_call: TRBV5-4
clone_size: .
d_call: TRBD2
j_call: TRBJ2-1
cdr3_nt: TGTGCCAGCAGCTCCGGACTAGCGGGATATAATGAGCAGTTCTTC
cdr3_aa: CASSSGLAGYNEQFF

v_call: TRBV5-4
clone_size: .
d_call: .
j_call: TRBJ1-2
cdr3_nt: TGTGCCAGCAGCTTGGAGGGCGGGGGCTATGGCTACACCTTC
cdr3_aa: CASSLEGGGYGYTF

v_call: TRBV18
clone_size: once
d_call: .
j_call: TRBJ1-2
cdr3_nt: TGTGCCAGCTCACCACGTAACAGGGACTATGGCTACACCTTC
cdr3_aa: CASSPRNRDYGYTF

v_call: TRBV11-2
clone_size: once
d_call: TRBD2
j_call: TRBJ2-7
cdr3_nt: TGTGCCAGCACCCGGCAGCGGGACTCCTACGAGCAGTACTTC
cdr3_aa: CASTRQRDSYEQYF

v_call: TRBV10-2
clone_size: .
d_call: TRBD1
j_call: TRBJ2-7
cdr3_nt: TGCGCCAGCAGATCCGGGACAGCAAACTCCTACGAGCAGTACTTC
cdr3_aa: CASRSGTANSYEQYF

v_call: TRBV11-2
clone_size: .
d_call: .
j_call: TRBJ1-2
cdr3_nt: TGTGCCAGCAGCTTAGATCTCGTCAGCAACTATGGCTACACCTTC
cdr3_aa: CASSLDLVSNYGYTF

v_call: TRBV2
clone_size: .
d_call: .
j_call: TRBJ1-1
cdr3_nt: TGTGCCAGCAGTGTCAGGAACACTGAAGCTTTCTTT
cdr3_aa: CASSVRNTEAFF

v_call: TRBV28
clone_size: few
d_call: TRBD1
j_call: TRBJ1-5
cdr3_nt: TGTGCCAGCAGACTGGGACAGGGTTATCAGCCCCAGCATTTT
cdr3_aa: CASRLGQGYQPQHF

v_call: TRBV7-2
clone_size: .
d_call: .
j_call: TRBJ2-1
cdr3_nt: TGTGCCAGCAGCTTATTCCCCCCCCAAGAGGGCAATGAGCAGTTCTTC
cdr3_aa: CASSLFPPQEGNEQFF

v_call: TRBV5-1
clone_size: .
d_call: .
j_call: TRBJ2-7
cdr3_nt: TGCGCCAGCAGCACCGGGACACCTTTTTACGAGCAGTACTTC
cdr3_aa: CASSTGTPFYEQYF

v_call: TRBV7-2
clone_size: .
d_call: TRBD2
j_call: TRBJ2-7
cdr3_nt: TGTGCCAGCAGCTTCGCTAGCGGGGGCTACGAGCAGTACTTC
cdr3_aa: CASSFASGGYEQYF

v_call: TRBV28
clone_size: .
d_call: .
j_call: TRBJ1-4
cdr3_nt: TGTGCCAGCAGCCACCGGGACCCAACCGGTGAAAAACTGTTTTTT
cdr3_aa: CASSHRDPTGEKLFF

v_call: TRBV11-2
clone_size: .
d_call: TRBD2
j_call: TRBJ2-7
cdr3_nt: TGTGCCAGCAGCTTAGATTGGGCGGGGGACTACGAGCAGTACTTC
cdr3_aa: CASSLDWAGDYEQYF

v_call: TRBV29-1
clone_size: once
d_call: TRBD2
j_call: TRBJ2-1
cdr3_nt: TGCAGCGTTTATACCGGGACTAGCGATTACAATGAGCAGTTCTTC
cdr3_aa: CSVYTGTSDYNEQFF

v_call: TRBV30
clone_size: .
d_call: .
j_call: TRBJ1-1
cdr3_nt: TGTGCCTGGGCTCTCCCTTTCGGGGAAAGGGGTGAAGCTTTCTTT
cdr3_aa: CAWALPFGERGEAFF

v_call: TRBV5-6
clone_size: .
d_call: .
j_call: TRBJ2-1
cdr3_nt: TGTGCCAGCAGCCACCCAGCGGGTTCCTACAATGAGCAGTTCTTC
cdr3_aa: CASSHPAGSYNEQFF

v_call: TRBV7-2
clone_size: .
d_call: .
j_call: TRBJ1-2
cdr3_nt: TGTGCCAGCAGCTTAGAAGGGGGAAGAGAACGAGGCTACACCTTC
cdr3_aa: CASSLEGGRERGYTF

v_call: TRBV5-8
clone_size: .
d_call: .
j_call: TRBJ2-5
cdr3_nt: TGTGCCAGCAGCTTACCTCGGGAGACGGAGACCCAGTACTTC
cdr3_aa: CASSLPRETETQYF

v_call: TRBV15
clone_size: .
d_call: TRBD2
j_call: TRBJ2-7
cdr3_nt: TGTGCCACCAGCAGAGCCGGGGGGAGGGCCGGCTACGAGCAGTACTTC
cdr3_aa: CATSRAGGRAGYEQYF

v_call: TRBV20-1
clone_size: once
d_call: .
j_call: TRBJ1-2
cdr3_nt: TGCAGTGCCCCCGGAACTTCTGGCTACACCTTC
cdr3_aa: CSAPGTSGYTF

v_call: TRBV5-4
clone_size: .
d_call: .
j_call: TRBJ1-1
cdr3_nt: TGTGCCAGCAGGCCCGGGGGGATGAACACTGAAGCTTTCTTT
cdr3_aa: CASRPGGMNTEAFF

v_call: TRBV11-2
clone_size: once
d_call: .
j_call: TRBJ2-6
cdr3_nt: TGTGCCAGCAGATCTACTGGGGCCAACGTCCTGACTTTC
cdr3_aa: CASRSTGANVLTF

v_call: TRBV15
clone_size: .
d_call: .
j_call: TRBJ2-7
cdr3_nt: TGTGCCACCAGCAGAGATTGGAGAGAGACGTACTTC
cdr3_aa: CATSRDWRETYF

v_call: TRBV25-1
clone_size: .
d_call: TRBD1
j_call: TRBJ2-1
cdr3_nt: TGTGCCAGCAGTTTTCCGGGACAGATCCACAATGAGCAGTTCTTC
cdr3_aa: CASSFPGQIHNEQFF

v_call: TRBV2
clone_size: .
d_call: .
j_call: TRBJ1-4
cdr3_nt: TGTGCCAGCAGTGAAGCGTGGGTAAAACTGTTTTTT
cdr3_aa: CASSEAWVKLFF

v_call: TRBV28
clone_size: .
d_call: .
j_call: TRBJ1-2
cdr3_nt: TGTGCCAGCATTACCCCGTCGGGGGGCTACACCTTC
cdr3_aa: CASITPSGGYTF

v_call: TRBV27
clone_size: .
d_call: .
j_call: TRBJ2-7
cdr3_nt: TGTGCCAGCAGTTTACCCCCGCCAGGCGAGCAGTACTTC
cdr3_aa: CASSLPPPGEQYF

v_call: TRBV27
clone_size: .
d_call: TRBD1
j_call: TRBJ2-4
cdr3_nt: TGTGCCAGCAGCCTGACAGGGGGCAATTGGGACATTCAGTACTTC
cdr3_aa: CASSLTGGNWDIQYF

v_call: TRBV7-9
clone_size: .
d_call: TRBD2
j_call: TRBJ2-3
cdr3_nt: TGTGCCAGCAGCTCCAAAGCGGGGGCCACAGATACGCAGTATTTT
cdr3_aa: CASSSKAGATDTQYF

v_call: TRBV25-1
clone_size: once
d_call: .
j_call: TRBJ2-1
cdr3_nt: TGTGCCAGCAGTGGCGTCTCCTACAATGAGCAGTTCTTC
cdr3_aa: CASSGVSYNEQFF

v_call: TRBV11-2
clone_size: few
d_call: .
j_call: TRBJ1-5
cdr3_nt: TGTGCCAGCAGCTTAGGCTCAGGGCCAAATCAGCCCCAGCATTTT
cdr3_aa: CASSLGSGPNQPQHF

v_call: TRBV11-1
clone_size: .
d_call: .
j_call: TRBJ2-1
cdr3_nt: TGTGCCAGCAGCGTCCGGGTGGACGAGCAGTTCTTC
cdr3_aa: CASSVRVDEQFF

v_call: TRBV7-2
clone_size: .
d_call: .
j_call: TRBJ2-1
cdr3_nt: TGTGCCAGCAAACCTGACAGAGCCTACAATGAGCAGTTCTTC
cdr3_aa: CASKPDRAYNEQFF

v_call: TRBV7-9
clone_size: .
d_call: .
j_call: TRBJ1-3
cdr3_nt: TGTGCCAGCAGTCCCGGGACGGCACGCTCTGGAAACACCATATATTTT
cdr3_aa: CASSPGTARSGNTIYF

v_call: TRBV7-9
clone_size: once
d_call: .
j_call: TRBJ1-1
cdr3_nt: TGTGCCAGCAGCTTCGGGGGGCACACTGAAGCTTTCTTT
cdr3_aa: CASSFGGHTEAFF

v_call: TRBV6-1
clone_size: .
d_call: .
j_call: TRBJ1-5
cdr3_nt: TGTGCCAGCAGTGAAGTTGGGAACAATCAGCCCCAGCATTTT
cdr3_aa: CASSEVGNNQPQHF